Listed here are 19 T cell receptor beta chains from one sample, sequenced in a study of blood T cells in healthy people across ages. Using a J-beta primer mix together with a sample-barcoded 5' primer, a second PCR was run for roughly 7 to 12 cycles. Using its own MiXCR run on the 5' RACE reads, TCRdb lists one record per CDR3 protein. The table has around 780,000 distinct CDR3 sequences, more than 25% seen once. These data were also filed under a second study, of T cells of mothers and their children.

The specimen sequenced was blood. Receptors originate from a boy aged 10-17 years in good health.

The chain has TRBV12-5 and TRBJ1-2, with 9 positions matching TRBD1. This CDR3 has 14 amino acids. Germline CDR1 reads LGHNT; CDR2 reads FRNRAP. J lost 6 bases, V lost 6 bases, and 8 bases had no gene match. CDR3 in amino acids: CASGSSGTGNGYTF. In DNA, the CDR3 is TGTGCTAGTGGGTCATCCGGGACAGGGAATGGCTACACCTTC.

The chain employs TRBV5-4 and TRBJ1-1; TRBD1 aligns across 8 bases. CDR1 is SGHNT, CDR2 YYREEE, per germline (reference sequence). This CDR3 spans 14 amino acids. J gave up 4 bases and V 3 bases, and 5 bases lay outside the gene matches. CDR3 residues: CASSWDRMSTEAFF. CDR3 DNA sequence: TGTGCCAGCAGCTGGGACAGGATGAGCACTGAAGCTTTCTTT.

The rearrangement uses TRBV7-9 and TRBJ1-3, with 7 bases matching TRBD1. The CDR3 runs 16 residues. CDR1 SEHNR and CDR2 FQNEAQ come from the germline V gene (reference sequence). The junction had 8 bases not matched to a gene; V was cut back by 5 bases and J by 1 base. The CDR3 here is CASSERQGISGNTIYF. CDR3 coding DNA: TGTGCCAGCAGCGAGAGACAGGGAATTTCTGGAAACACCATATATTTT.

The chain joins TRBV3-1 to TRBJ2-6; D possibly matches TRBD1 or TRBD2 (6 bases each). The CDR3 length is 19 residues. Germline V lookup: CDR1 LGHDT, CDR2 YNNKEL (reference sequence). Trimming took off 1 base at V and 0 bases at J, with 16 bases between the two ends. Written as DNA, the CDR3 is TGTGCCAGCAGCCAAGGAAATCCGGGGGCCATCTCTGGGGCCAACGTCCTGACTTTC. Translated: CASSQGNPGAISGANVLTF.

The CDR3 spells CASSPVGAKNIQYF. CDR3 in DNA: TGCGCCAGCAGCCCGGTTGGAGCCAAAAACATTCAGTACTTC. The chain combines TRBV4-1 with TRBJ2-4; D is undetermined. Trimming left V 4 bases short and J 0 bases short, with 7 bases between. Germline assignment: CDR1 MGHRA and CDR2 YSYEKL. This CDR3 is 14 amino acids long.

This clonotype was seen only a few times. The chain employs TRBV12-3 or TRBV12-4 and TRBJ2-3, with D possibly TRBD2 on 5 matching bases. This CDR3 is built from 15 residues. V lost 3 bases and J 1 base, leaving 11 bases between the germline ends. The CDR3: CASSFLTRGTDTQYF. In DNA, the CDR3 is TGTGCCAGCAGTTTTTTGACGCGGGGCACAGATACGCAGTATTTT.

This clonotype was counted only a few times. This chain joins TRBV29-1 and TRBJ2-5; TRBD2 aligns across 7 bases. Germline lookup yields CDR1 SQVTM and CDR2 ANQGSEA. There are 14 residues in the CDR3. J was trimmed by 0 bases and V by 4 bases; bases with no gene match: 5. The CDR3 DNA sequence: TGCAGCGTTGGACGGCGGGGGAACCAAGAGACCCAGTACTTC. Its translation is CSVGRRGNQETQYF.

The rearrangement links TRBV19 to TRBJ1-1; no reliable D call. The CDR3 covers 16 residues. The V and J ends lost 6 bases and 0 bases respectively, with 17 bases between them. Germline CDR1 LNHDA, CDR2 SQIVND (reference sequence). The CDR3 coding sequence is TGTGCCAGTAGCATTGCTCACGGACGGATGAACACTGAAGCTTTCTTT. This sequence encodes CASSIAHGRMNTEAFF.

This clonotype was seen more than once but under ten times. The chain uses TRBV12-3 or TRBV12-4 and TRBJ2-1; 13 positions agree with TRBD2. This CDR3 has 15 residues. V dropped 7 bases and J dropped 9; count of bases not matched to a gene: 9. The CDR3 nucleotides are TGTGCCAGCACCCAACTAGCGGGGGGGCCGGGTGAGCAGTTCTTC. Amino acid sequence: CASTQLAGGPGEQFF.

This clonotype was detected only a few times. The V and J genes are TRBV6-1 and TRBJ2-1; TRBD1 is a possible D gene (5 bases). Germline loops: CDR1 MNHNS, CDR2 SASEGT. The ends were cut back, 6 bases at V and 0 bases at J, with 21 bases in the middle. The CDR3 totals 18 residues. The DNA of the CDR3 is TGTGCCAGCAGCCCCCGCCCAGTGGGGCCCCTCTCCTACAATGAGCAGTTCTTC. The encoded protein is CASSPRPVGPLSYNEQFF.

This clonotype was seen at least ten times. The rearrangement links TRBV29-1 to TRBJ2-3; TRBD1 aligns across 7 bases. J was trimmed by 5 bases and V by 4 bases; bases with no gene match: 3. The length of the CDR3 is 12 residues. Germline loops: CDR1 SQVTM, CDR2 ANQGSEA. CDR3 DNA: TGCAGCGTTGGACAGGGTGGAGATACGCAGTATTTT. Its translation: CSVGQGGDTQYF.

The chain joins TRBV5-1 to TRBJ2-5; 8 positions match TRBD2. CDR1 and CDR2 from the germline V gene are SGHRS and YFSETQ. The CDR3 length is 16 residues. Losses at the gene ends were 0 bases for V and 1 base for J; bases not matched to a gene: 5. CDR3 sequence: CASSLDGGASQETQYF. The CDR3, as DNA: TGCGCCAGCAGCTTGGACGGGGGGGCCTCCCAAGAGACCCAGTACTTC.

The CDR3 protein is CASSERGGHKSNYGYTF. The DNA of the CDR3 is TGTGCCAGCAGCGAAAGGGGGGGACACAAGTCTAACTATGGCTACACCTTC. The chain couples TRBV7-9 to TRBJ1-2; possible D gene TRBD1, 6 bases. V was cut by 5 bases and J by 0 bases, with 19 bases left in between. The CDR3 has 17 amino acids. Germline-derived CDR1 and CDR2 are SEHNR and FQNEAQ (reference sequence).

The chain carries TRBV2 and TRBJ2-1; a possible D gene is TRBD2 (6 bases). Germline V gene lookup returns CDR1 SNHLY and CDR2 FYNNEI. The CDR3 runs to 14 residues. The V and J ends lost 4 bases and 2 bases respectively, with 9 bases between them. The CDR3 reads CASSVTRAYNEQFF. The DNA for the CDR3 is TGTGCCAGCAGTGTGACTAGGGCCTACAATGAGCAGTTCTTC. Supplemented by reference TRBV2 and TRBJ2-1, the full variable domain reads EPEVTQTPSHQVTQMGQEVILRCVPISNHLYFYWYRQILGQKVEFLVSFYNNEISEKSEIFDDQFSVERPDGSNFTLKIRSTKLEDSAMYFCASSVTRAYNEQFFGPGTRLTVL.

The rearrangement links TRBV18 to TRBJ2-1; D might be TRBD1 or TRBD2, each matching 6 bases. From germline, CDR1 is KGHSH and CDR2 LQKENI. CDR3 length: 13 amino acids. V lost 6 bases and J 10 bases, leaving 16 bases between the germline ends. The CDR3 nucleotides read TGTGCCAGCTCCTTAGGGGGGCTAGCGGAGCAGTTCTTC. Protein: CASSLGGLAEQFF.

There are a few counts of this clonotype. This chain joins TRBV5-1 and TRBJ2-7; TRBD2 agrees at 14 bases. Matching the DNA end better, TRBJ2-5 makes the J call doubtful. The CDR3 runs 17 residues. CDR1 SGHRS and CDR2 YFSETQ come from the germline V gene. The CDR3 DNA reads TGCGCCAGCAGCTTGGCCGGGACTAGCGGGGGACCAGAGACCCAGTACTTC. This sequence encodes CASSLAGTSGGPETQYF.

This clonotype was seen only a few times. V is TRBV7-2 and J is TRBJ2-5; TRBD2 is a possible D gene (5 bases). The CDR3 runs to 13 residues. CDR1 is SGHTA and CDR2 is FQGNSA in the germline V gene. V was trimmed by 5 bases and J by 11 bases, leaving 18 bases between them. In nucleotides, the CDR3 is TGTGCCAGCAGCCTGGGCGGGTTTGGAGAGCAGTACTTC. This translates into CASSLGGFGEQYF.

This rearrangement joins TRBV4-1 to TRBJ1-6, with 7 nucleotides matching TRBD1. Unmatched junction bases numbered 1, after V lost 8 bases and J lost 3 bases. CDR3 length: 13 residues. Germline V gives CDR1 MGHRA, CDR2 YSYEKL. This chain's CDR3 is CASGTDYNSPLHF. In nucleotides, the CDR3 is TGCGCCAGCGGGACAGACTATAATTCACCCCTCCACTTT.

This clonotype was counted only a few times. The chain employs TRBV13 and TRBJ1-4; D call uncertain. CDR1 and CDR2 from the germline V gene are PRHDT and FYEKMQ (reference sequence). V shed 5 bases and J shed 1 base, with 17 bases lying between them. The CDR3 loop spans 17 amino acids. The CDR3 sequence is CASSLWGSGGTNEKLFF. CDR3 DNA: TGTGCCAGCAGCCTATGGGGAAGCGGTGGAACTAATGAAAAACTGTTTTTT.